Listed here are 17 T cell receptor beta chains from one sample, sequenced in a study of control samples from healthy donors and cancer patients. This table comes from immunoSEQ multiplex PCR, and its TCRdb copy is limited to in-frame clones, with some not included. The table shows 75,000 to 95,000 clones, with 85% to 95% occurring only once. The material sequenced was blood. The origin of the receptors is a woman aged 30 to 39 in good health.

There are a few counts of this clone. The chain carries TRBV5-1 and TRBJ2-7, with 9 bases that match TRBD1. CDR1 and CDR2 (germline): SGHRS, YFSETQ. This CDR3 region has 15 residues. The V and J ends lost 4 bases and 3 bases, in that order; junction bases with no gene match: 8. The CDR3 loop is CASSTSGTGYYEQYF. CDR3 nucleotide sequence: TGCGCCAGCAGCACTTCCGGGACAGGGTACTACGAGCAGTACTTC.

The CDR3 region is CASSYSKGSYGYTF. The CDR3 DNA reads as TGTGCCAGCAGTTACTCGAAAGGCAGCTATGGCTACACCTTC. The chain has TRBV6-5 and TRBJ1-2; the D is unclear. The CDR3 is made up of 14 amino acids. Germline V CDR1 and CDR2: MNHEY, SVGAGI. V shed 0 bases and J shed 4 bases, with 9 bases lying between them.

This clone has a single count. This chain connects TRBV19 to TRBJ1-2, with 7 bases fitting TRBD1. V gave up 7 bases and J gave up 8 bases; unmatched junction bases: 13. Per the germline V gene, CDR1 is LNHDA and CDR2 is SQIVND (reference sequence). This CDR3 has 14 residues. The DNA for the CDR3 is TGTGCCAGTAAAGGGAACAGGGGAGAAAGGGGCTACACCTTC. The encoded protein is CASKGNRGERGYTF.

This rearrangement joins TRBV28 to TRBJ1-4; 7 bases match TRBD1. The CDR3 has 14 amino acids. J lost 6 bases, V lost 3 bases, and 4 bases had no gene match. CDR1 is MDHEN and CDR2 is SYDVKM in the germline V gene. CDR3 sequence (DNA): TGTGCCAGCAGTTTTTCTGACAGGGATGAAAAACTGTTTTTT. The encoded protein is CASSFSDRDEKLFF.

The genes are TRBV6-5 and TRBJ1-2, with a tentative D call TRBD1 (6 bases). In germline, CDR1 is MNHEY, CDR2 SVGAGI. The CDR3 length is 14 residues. The germline V and J ends were trimmed by 7 bases and 3 bases, with 15 bases remaining between them. CDR3 nucleotides: TGTGCCAGCACTACGGGGGGGCTGTACTATGGCTACACCTTC. Translated, it gives CASTTGGLYYGYTF.

This rearrangement joins TRBV5-6 to TRBJ2-1; 7 nucleotides match TRBD1. CDR3 size: 16 residues. The ends lost 1 base at V and 2 bases at J; junction bases unmatched: 6. Germline CDR1 is SGHDT and CDR2 is YYEEEE. CDR3 amino acids: CASSLLSGQPYNEQFF. CDR3 bases: TGTGCCAGCAGCTTGTTATCGGGACAGCCCTACAATGAGCAGTTCTTC.

The V and J genes are TRBV28 and TRBJ1-2; D remains ambiguous. With 4 bases removed from V and 8 bases from J, the gap between germline ends came to 11 bases. The CDR3 totals 12 residues. CDR1 and CDR2 (germline): MDHEN, SYDVKM. CDR3 amino acids: CASSSPGEGYTF. DNA of the CDR3: TGTGCCAGCAGTTCTCCTGGGGAAGGCTACACCTTC.

The rearrangement joins TRBV27 to TRBJ1-1; TRBD1 aligns across 7 bases. The CDR3 has 15 residues. V lost 1 base, J lost 0 bases, and 2 bases stayed unmatched. Per germline, CDR1 MNHEY and CDR2 SMNVEV (reference sequence). The CDR3 loop reads CASSLWGTVNTEAFF. The CDR3 DNA follows: TGTGCCAGCAGTTTATGGGGGACAGTGAACACTGAAGCTTTCTTT.

This clone was recorded a few times. The gene calls are TRBV10-3 and TRBJ1-2; tentatively, D is TRBD1 (6 bases). Germline V CDR1 and CDR2: ENHRY, SYGVKD. V lost 6 bases, J lost 8 bases, and 16 bases lay in between. The CDR3 covers 13 residues. The CDR3 reads CAIRDSRVEGYTF. For the CDR3, the DNA is TGTGCCATCAGGGACAGTAGGGTCGAGGGCTACACCTTC.

The genes are TRBV10-3 and TRBJ2-1, with 10 nucleotides matching TRBD2. This CDR3 contains 17 residues. J gave up 4 bases and V 7 bases, and 13 bases lay outside the gene matches. The germline V gene has CDR1 ENHRY and CDR2 SYGVKD. CDR3 in amino acids: CAITSKALAGVYNEQFF. The CDR3 DNA sequence: TGTGCCATCACTTCCAAGGCCCTAGCGGGGGTATACAATGAGCAGTTCTTC.

The V and J genes are TRBV6-5 and TRBJ2-1, with D uncertain. Trimming left V 6 bases short and J 0 bases short, with 12 bases between. Germline V lookup: CDR1 MNHEY, CDR2 SVGAGI. The CDR3 runs to 15 residues. CDR3 nucleotides: TGTGCCAGCAGCCTTGAGGCCTTCTCCTACAATGAGCAGTTCTTC. Its protein product is CASSLEAFSYNEQFF.

This clone has only one observation. This chain connects TRBV27 to TRBJ2-1, with 10 bases that match TRBD2. The CDR3 consists of 15 residues. J was trimmed by 5 bases and V by 4 bases; bases with no gene match: 5. In germline, CDR1 is MNHEY, CDR2 SMNVEV (reference sequence). CDR3 residues: CASSSGTSDDNEQFF. CDR3 sequence (DNA): TGTGCCAGCAGTTCCGGGACTAGCGACGACAATGAGCAGTTCTTC.

This chain connects TRBV14 to TRBJ1-1, with D maybe TRBD1 (6 bases). V lost 8 bases and J 2 bases, leaving 12 bases between the germline ends. Looked up from germline, CDR1 is SGHDN and CDR2 is FVKESK. There are 13 residues in the CDR3. The DNA for the CDR3 is TGTGCCAGCCGAAGACAGGAAAACACTGAAGCTTTCTTT. Protein product: CASRRQENTEAFF.

The chain joins TRBV9 to TRBJ1-1; TRBD1 is a possible D gene (6 bases). V lost 0 bases and J lost 3, with 9 bases in between. Germline values: CDR1 SGDLS, CDR2 YYNGEE. The CDR3 is 14 residues long. In DNA form, the CDR3 reads TGTGCCAGCAGCGTAGACCAGGGGTACACTGAAGCTTTCTTT. Amino acid sequence: CASSVDQGYTEAFF.

The gene calls are TRBV24-1 and TRBJ2-6; no clear D gene. The CDR3 is made up of 15 amino acids. Per the germline V gene, CDR1 is KGHDR and CDR2 is SFDVKD. The ends were cut back, 4 bases at V and 4 bases at J, with 10 bases in the middle. CDR3 nucleotide sequence: TGTGCCACCAGTGAGTCACCGTCCGGGGCCAACGTCCTGACTTTC. Translation: CATSESPSGANVLTF.

V and J are TRBV28 and TRBJ1-1; D perhaps matches TRBD1 (5 bases). The CDR3 is 13 residues long. CDR1 is MDHEN and CDR2 is SYDVKM in the germline V gene. V lost 2 bases to trimming and J lost 10 bases, with 14 bases between them. Written as DNA, the CDR3 is TGTGCCAGCAGTTTAGTTGGGACTGATATAGCTTTCTTT. Amino acid sequence: CASSLVGTDIAFF.

This CDR3 reads CASSIKGEKLFF. As DNA, the CDR3 is TGTGCCAGTAGTATAAAAGGAGAAAAACTGTTTTTT. The chain carries TRBV19 and TRBJ1-4; the D is unclear. This CDR3 region has 12 residues. V was clipped by 2 bases and J by 8 bases, with 6 bases between them. Germline lookup yields CDR1 LNHDA and CDR2 SQIVND (reference sequence). The full variable domain, completed using reference TRBV19 and TRBJ1-4, is DGGITQSPKYLFRKEGQNVTLSCEQNLNHDAMYWYRQDPGQGLRLIYYSQIVNDFQKGDIAEGYSVSREKKESFPLTVTSAQKNPTAFYLCASSIKGEKLFFGSGTQLSVL.